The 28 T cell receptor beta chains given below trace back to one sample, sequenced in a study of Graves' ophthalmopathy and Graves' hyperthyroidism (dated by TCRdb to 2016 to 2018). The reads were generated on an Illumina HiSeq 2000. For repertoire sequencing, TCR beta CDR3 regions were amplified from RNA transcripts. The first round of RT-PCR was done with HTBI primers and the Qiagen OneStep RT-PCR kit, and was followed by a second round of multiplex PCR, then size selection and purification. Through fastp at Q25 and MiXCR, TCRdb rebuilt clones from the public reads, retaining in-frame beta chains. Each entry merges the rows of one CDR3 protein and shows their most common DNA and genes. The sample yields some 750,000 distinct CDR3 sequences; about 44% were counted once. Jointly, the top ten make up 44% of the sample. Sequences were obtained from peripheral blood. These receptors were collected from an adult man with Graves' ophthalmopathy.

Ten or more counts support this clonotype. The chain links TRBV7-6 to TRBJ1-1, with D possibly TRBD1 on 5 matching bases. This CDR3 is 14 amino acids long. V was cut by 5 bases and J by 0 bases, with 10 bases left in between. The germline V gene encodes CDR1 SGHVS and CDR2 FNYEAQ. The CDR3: CASSPGFMNTEAFF. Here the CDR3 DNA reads TGTGCCAGCAGCCCAGGGTTCATGAACACTGAAGCTTTCTTT.

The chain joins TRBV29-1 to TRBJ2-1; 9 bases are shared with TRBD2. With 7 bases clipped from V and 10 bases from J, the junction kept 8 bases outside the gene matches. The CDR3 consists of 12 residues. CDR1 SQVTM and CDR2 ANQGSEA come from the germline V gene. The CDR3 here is CSAIPSGTEQFF. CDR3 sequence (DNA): TGCAGCGCCATTCCTAGCGGGACCGAGCAGTTCTTC.

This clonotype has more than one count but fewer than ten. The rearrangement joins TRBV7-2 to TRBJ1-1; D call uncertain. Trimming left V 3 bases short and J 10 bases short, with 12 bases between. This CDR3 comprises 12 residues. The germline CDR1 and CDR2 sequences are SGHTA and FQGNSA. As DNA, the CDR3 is TGTGCCAGCAGCTTGGTTAGACTGGGAGCTTTCTTT. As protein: CASSLVRLGAFF.

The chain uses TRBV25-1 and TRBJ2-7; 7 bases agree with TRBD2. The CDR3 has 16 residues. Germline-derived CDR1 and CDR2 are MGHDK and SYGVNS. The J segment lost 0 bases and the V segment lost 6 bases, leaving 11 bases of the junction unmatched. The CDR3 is CASRQSGTGSSYEQYF. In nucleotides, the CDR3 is TGTGCCAGCAGGCAAAGCGGGACGGGGAGCTCCTACGAGCAGTACTTC.

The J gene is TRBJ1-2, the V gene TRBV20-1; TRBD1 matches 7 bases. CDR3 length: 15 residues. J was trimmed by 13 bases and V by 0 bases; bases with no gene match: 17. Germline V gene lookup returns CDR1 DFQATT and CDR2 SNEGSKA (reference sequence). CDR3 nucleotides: TGCAGTGCTAGAGATCAGACAGGGTGGTCCTATGTCTCCACCTTC. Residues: CSARDQTGWSYVSTF.

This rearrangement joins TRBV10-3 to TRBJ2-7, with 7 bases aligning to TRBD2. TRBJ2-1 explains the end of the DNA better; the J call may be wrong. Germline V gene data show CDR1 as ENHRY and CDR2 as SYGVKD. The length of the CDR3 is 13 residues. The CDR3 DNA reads TGTGCCATCAGTACGGGGACTAACAATGAGCAGTTCTTC. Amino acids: CAISTGTNNEQFF.

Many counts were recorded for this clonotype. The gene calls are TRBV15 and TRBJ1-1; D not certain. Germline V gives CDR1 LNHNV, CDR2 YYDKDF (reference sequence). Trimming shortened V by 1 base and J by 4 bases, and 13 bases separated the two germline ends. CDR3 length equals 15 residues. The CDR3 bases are TGTGCCACCAGCAGAGGCGGCCAGATGGGCACTGAAGCTTTCTTT. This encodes CATSRGGQMGTEAFF. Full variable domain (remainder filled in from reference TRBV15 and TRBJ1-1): DAMVIQNPRYQVTQFGKPVTLSCSQTLNHNVMYWYQQKSSQAPKLLFHYYDKDFNNEADTPDNFQSRRPNTSFCFLDIRSPGLGDTAMYLCATSRGGQMGTEAFFGQGTRLTVV.

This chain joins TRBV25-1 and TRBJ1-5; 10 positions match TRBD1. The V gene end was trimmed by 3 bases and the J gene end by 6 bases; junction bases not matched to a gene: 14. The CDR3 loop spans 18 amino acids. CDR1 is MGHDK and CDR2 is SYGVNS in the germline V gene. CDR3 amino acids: CASSDSAGTGAGVQPQHF. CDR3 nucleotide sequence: TGTGCCAGCAGTGATAGTGCCGGGACAGGGGCAGGCGTTCAGCCCCAGCATTTT.

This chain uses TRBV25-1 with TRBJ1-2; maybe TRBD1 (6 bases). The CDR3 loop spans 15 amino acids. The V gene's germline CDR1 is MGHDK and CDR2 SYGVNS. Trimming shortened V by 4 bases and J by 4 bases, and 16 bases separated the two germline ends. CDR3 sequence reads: CASSGRARGGYGYTF. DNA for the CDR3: TGTGCCAGCAGTGGAAGGGCCAGGGGCGGCTATGGCTACACCTTC.

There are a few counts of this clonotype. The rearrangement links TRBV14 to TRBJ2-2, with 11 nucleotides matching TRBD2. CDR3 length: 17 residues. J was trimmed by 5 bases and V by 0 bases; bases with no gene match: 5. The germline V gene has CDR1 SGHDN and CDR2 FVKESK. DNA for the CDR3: TGTGCCAGCAGCCAAGAACTAGCGGGAGTTGGTACCGGGGAGCTGTTTTTT. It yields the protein CASSQELAGVGTGELFF.

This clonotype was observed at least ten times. This CDR3 is CASSLKTGGTQYF. CDR3 nucleotide sequence: TGTGCCAGCAGCTTAAAGACGGGGGGGACCCAGTACTTC. This chain connects TRBV7-6 to TRBJ2-5; 7 nucleotides agree with TRBD2. CDR1 is SGHVS and CDR2 is FNYEAQ in the germline V gene. The CDR3 is 13 amino acids. V trimming: 2 bases; J trimming: 7 bases; junction bases outside the gene matches: 4.

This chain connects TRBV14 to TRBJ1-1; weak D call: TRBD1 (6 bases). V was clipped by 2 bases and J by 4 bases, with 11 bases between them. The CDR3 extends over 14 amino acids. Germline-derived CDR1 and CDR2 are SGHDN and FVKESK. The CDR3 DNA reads TGTGCCAGCAGCCAACTCGGACAGACCACTGAAGCTTTCTTT. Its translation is CASSQLGQTTEAFF.

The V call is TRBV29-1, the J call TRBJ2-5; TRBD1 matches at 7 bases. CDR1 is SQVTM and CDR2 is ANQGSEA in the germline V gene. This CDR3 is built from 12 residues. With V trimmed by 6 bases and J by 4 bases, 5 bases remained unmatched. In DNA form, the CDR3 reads TGCAGCGTAGAACAGGGGAGAGAGACCCAGTACTTC. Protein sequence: CSVEQGRETQYF. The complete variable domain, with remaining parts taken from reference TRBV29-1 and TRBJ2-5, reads SAVISQKPSRDICQRGTSLTIQCQVDSQVTMMFWYRQQPGQSLTLIATANQGSEATYESGFVIDKFPISRPNLTFSTLTVSNMSPEDSSIYLCSVEQGRETQYFGPGTRLLVL.

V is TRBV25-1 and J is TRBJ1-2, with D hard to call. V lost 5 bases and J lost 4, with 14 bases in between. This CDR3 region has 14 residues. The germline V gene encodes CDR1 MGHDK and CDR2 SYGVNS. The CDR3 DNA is TGTGCCAGCAGTATCGGCGGCAGGCGCTATGGCTACACCTTC. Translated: CASSIGGRRYGYTF.

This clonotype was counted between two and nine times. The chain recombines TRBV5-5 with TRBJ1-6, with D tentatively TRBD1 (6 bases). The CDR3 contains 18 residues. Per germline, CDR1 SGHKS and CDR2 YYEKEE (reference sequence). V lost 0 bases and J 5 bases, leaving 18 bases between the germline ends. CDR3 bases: TGTGCCAGCAGCTTGGATTTACAGGGCCCGACCGATAATTCACCCCTCCACTTT. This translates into CASSLDLQGPTDNSPLHF. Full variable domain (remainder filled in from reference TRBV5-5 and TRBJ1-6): DAGVTQSPTHLIKTRGQQVTLRCSPISGHKSVSWYQQVLGQGPQFIFQYYEKEERGRGNFPDRFSARQFPNYSSELNVNALLLGDSALYLCASSLDLQGPTDNSPLHFGNGTRLTVT.

In nucleotides, the CDR3 is TGTGCCAGCAGCTTTTCCGGGACTAGCGCCGGGGAGCTGTTTTTT. This gives the protein CASSFSGTSAGELFF. V usage is TRBV7-9 and J usage is TRBJ2-2; 10 nucleotides agree with TRBD2. Germline trimming cut 3 bases from V and 6 bases from J; bases unmatched to any gene: 4. The CDR3 covers 15 residues. In germline, CDR1 is SEHNR, CDR2 FQNEAQ (reference sequence).

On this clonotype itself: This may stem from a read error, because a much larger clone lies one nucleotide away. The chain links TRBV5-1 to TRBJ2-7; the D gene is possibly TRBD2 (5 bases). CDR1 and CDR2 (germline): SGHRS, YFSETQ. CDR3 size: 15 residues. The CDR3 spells CAGSPGSGLVYEQYF. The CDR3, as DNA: TGCGCCGGCAGCCCGGGGAGTGGGCTTGTCTACGAGCAGTACTTC.

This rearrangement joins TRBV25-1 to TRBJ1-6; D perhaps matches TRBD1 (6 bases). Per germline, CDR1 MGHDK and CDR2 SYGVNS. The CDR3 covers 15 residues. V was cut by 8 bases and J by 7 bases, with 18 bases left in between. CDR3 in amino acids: CASASNGQTNSPLHF. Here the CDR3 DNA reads TGTGCCAGCGCTTCAAACGGACAGACAAATTCACCCCTCCACTTT.

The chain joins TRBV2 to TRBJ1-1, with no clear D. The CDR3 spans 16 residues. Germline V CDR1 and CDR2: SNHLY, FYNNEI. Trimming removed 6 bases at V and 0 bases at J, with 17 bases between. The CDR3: CASSQVLAKLNTEAFF. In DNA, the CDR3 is TGTGCCAGCAGCCAAGTACTCGCAAAACTGAACACTGAAGCTTTCTTT.

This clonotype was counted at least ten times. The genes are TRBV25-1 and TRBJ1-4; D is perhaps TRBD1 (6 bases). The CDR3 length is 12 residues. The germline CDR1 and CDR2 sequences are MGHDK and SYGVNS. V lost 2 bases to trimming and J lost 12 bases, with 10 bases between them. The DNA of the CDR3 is TGTGCCAGCAGTGAAGTGGAGGGGGAACTGTTTTTT. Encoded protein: CASSEVEGELFF.

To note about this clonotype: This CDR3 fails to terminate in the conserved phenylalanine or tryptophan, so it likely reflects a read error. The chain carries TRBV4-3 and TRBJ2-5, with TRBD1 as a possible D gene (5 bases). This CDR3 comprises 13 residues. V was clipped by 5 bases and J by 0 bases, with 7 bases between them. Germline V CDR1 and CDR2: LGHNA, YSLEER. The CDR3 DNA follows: TGCGCCAGCAGCGCGGACAACCAAGAGACCCAGTACTGC. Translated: CASSADNQETQYC.

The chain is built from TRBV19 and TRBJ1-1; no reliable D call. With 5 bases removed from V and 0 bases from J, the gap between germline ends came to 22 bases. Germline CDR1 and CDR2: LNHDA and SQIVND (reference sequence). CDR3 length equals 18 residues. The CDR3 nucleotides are TGTGCCAGTAGTTCCCGGGTTCTGTCCCTAGCCTTGAACACTGAAGCTTTCTTT. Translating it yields CASSSRVLSLALNTEAFF. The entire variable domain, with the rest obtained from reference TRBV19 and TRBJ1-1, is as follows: DGGITQSPKYLFRKEGQNVTLSCEQNLNHDAMYWYRQDPGQGLRLIYYSQIVNDFQKGDIAEGYSVSREKKESFPLTVTSAQKNPTAFYLCASSSRVLSLALNTEAFFGQGTRLTVV.

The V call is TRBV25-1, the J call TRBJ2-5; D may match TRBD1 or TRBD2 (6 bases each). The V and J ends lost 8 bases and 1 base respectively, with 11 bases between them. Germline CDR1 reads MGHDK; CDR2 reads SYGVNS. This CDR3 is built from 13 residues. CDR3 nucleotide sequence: TGTGCCAGCGTTAGGGGGGTCCAAGAGACCCAGTACTTC. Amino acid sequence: CASVRGVQETQYF.

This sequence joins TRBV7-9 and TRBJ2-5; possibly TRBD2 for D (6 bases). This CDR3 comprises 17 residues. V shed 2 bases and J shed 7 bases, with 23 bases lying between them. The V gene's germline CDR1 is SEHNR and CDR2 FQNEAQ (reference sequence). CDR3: CASSLIPRDSRIGTQYF. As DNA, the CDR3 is TGTGCCAGCAGCTTAATACCCCGGGACTCCCGTATAGGGACCCAGTACTTC.

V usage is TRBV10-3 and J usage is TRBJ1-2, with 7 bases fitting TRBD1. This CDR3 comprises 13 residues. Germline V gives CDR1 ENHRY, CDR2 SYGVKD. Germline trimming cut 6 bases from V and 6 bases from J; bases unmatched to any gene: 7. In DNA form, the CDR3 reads TGTGCCATCAGGGGGACAGCTTCCCATGGCTACACCTTC. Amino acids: CAIRGTASHGYTF.

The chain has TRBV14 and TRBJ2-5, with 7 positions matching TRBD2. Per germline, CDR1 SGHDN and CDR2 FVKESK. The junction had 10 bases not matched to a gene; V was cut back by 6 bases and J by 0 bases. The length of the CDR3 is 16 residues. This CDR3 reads CASSPRLAAYQETQYF. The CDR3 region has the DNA TGTGCCAGCAGTCCTCGTCTAGCGGCGTACCAAGAGACCCAGTACTTC.

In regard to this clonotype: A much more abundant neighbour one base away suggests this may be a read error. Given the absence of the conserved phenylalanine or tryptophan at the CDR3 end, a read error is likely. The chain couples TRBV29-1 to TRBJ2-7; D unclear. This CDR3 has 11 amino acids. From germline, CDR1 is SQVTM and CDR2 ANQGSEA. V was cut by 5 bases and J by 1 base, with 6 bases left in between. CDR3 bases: TGCAGCGTTCAGGAGTCCTACGAGCAGTACCTC. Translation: CSVQESYEQYL.

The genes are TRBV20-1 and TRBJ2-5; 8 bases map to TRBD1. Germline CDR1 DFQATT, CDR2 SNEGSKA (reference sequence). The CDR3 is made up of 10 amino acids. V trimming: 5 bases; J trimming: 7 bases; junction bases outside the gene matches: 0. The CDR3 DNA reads TGCAGTGCTGGACAGGGGACCCAGTACTTC. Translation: CSAGQGTQYF.